The rows below give T cell receptor beta chains drawn from one sample of a study of identical twins. TCRdb recomputed calls from the 5' RACE reads with MiXCR, one row per CDR3 protein. The sample comprises around 960,000 distinct CDR3 sequences, around an eighth of which are singletons, and around 1.6% rests with the top ten. Separately, the same data were catalogued under a study of yellow fever vaccine responses in identical twins.

Material: PBMCs. The receptor set was obtained from a young woman in good health. Both conserved end residues are trimmed from each CDR3.

TRBV20-1	TRBJ2-4	SARDPAGPQNIQY
TRBV6-1	TRBJ1-1	ASRPTWTGEVEAF
TRBV29-1	TRBJ1-4	SARQDKKLF
TRBV7-2	TRBJ2-1	ASSSGQAYNEQF
TRBV4-1	TRBJ2-5	ASSQHTGGRETQY
TRBV5-5	TRBJ1-6	ASSLGDRATRNSPLH
TRBV20-1	TRBJ1-5	SASLPGGYQPQH
TRBV7-8	TRBJ2-2	ASSSQGPGTGELF
TRBV20-1	TRBJ1-5	SAGEDRVQQPQH
TRBV20-1	TRBJ2-5	SARDQGGGTQY
TRBV7-3	TRBJ2-1	ASSLLPGGLVKGSSTEQF
TRBV3-1	TRBJ1-2	ASSHKDRGGYT
TRBV20-1	TRBJ2-5	SARIGQLMSKTQY
TRBV3-1	TRBJ2-1	ASSQDVGANEQF
TRBV5-6	TRBJ2-1	ASSLTVAGYNEQF
TRBV3-1	TRBJ1-1	ASSPTGVTVVTEAF
TRBV29-1	TRBJ1-2	SVEGTRQYGYT
TRBV20-1	TRBJ1-2	SAPGLGYGYT
TRBV24-1	TRBJ2-7	ATSGTGSTYEQY
TRBV12-3/TRBV12-4	TRBJ2-4	ASSLGASRAKNIQY
TRBV7-3	TRBJ2-2	ASSLTADAGELF
TRBV7-8	TRBJ2-1	ASSLVILAGPNNEQF
TRBV7-2	TRBJ2-7	ASSLGQILLYEQY
TRBV6-2/TRBV6-3	TRBJ2-5	ASSLAGVIHETQY
TRBV20-1	TRBJ2-1	SARDLAGGDYNEQF
TRBV20-1	TRBJ1-5	SSFGGFNQPQH